These 4 T cell receptor beta chains share one sample of origin, sequenced in a study of blood T cell repertoires in COVID-19. Clones were sequenced by immunoSEQ multiplex PCR, and TCRdb holds only the in-frame ones, with some missing. The sample includes 160,000 or so clones, 80% to 90% seen only once; the top ten take 2.5% to 3.5%. What was sequenced was peripheral blood. These TCRs come from a man aged 55 to 70 with acute or convalescent COVID-19.

The chain employs TRBV24-1 and TRBJ2-3; D is possibly TRBD2 (5 bases). CDR1 is KGHDR, CDR2 SFDVKD, per germline. V gave up 9 bases and J gave up 5 bases, with 11 bases separating them. CDR3 length equals 12 residues. The CDR3 here is CATSPGEDTQYF. The CDR3 region has the DNA TGTGCCACCTCCCCCGGGGAAGATACGCAGTATTTT.

The genes are TRBV19 and TRBJ2-2, with D possibly being TRBD1 (5 bases). V lost 4 bases and J 4 bases, leaving 13 bases between the germline ends. CDR1 and CDR2 from the germline V gene are LNHDA and SQIVND (reference sequence). This CDR3 region has 15 residues. The CDR3 sequence is CASSTPGRGTGELFF. In nucleotides, the CDR3 is TGTGCCAGTAGTACACCAGGGCGAGGCACCGGGGAGCTGTTTTTT.

The rearrangement uses TRBV2 and TRBJ2-1, with TRBD2 matching 7 bases. The germline gives CDR1 SNHLY, CDR2 FYNNEI. The CDR3 extends over 15 amino acids. J was trimmed by 2 bases and V by 5 bases; bases with no gene match: 6. CDR3 in amino acids: CASSPSGPAYNEQFF. CDR3 coding DNA: TGTGCCAGCAGTCCTAGCGGCCCGGCCTACAATGAGCAGTTCTTC.

The chain has TRBV4-3 and TRBJ2-3, with TRBD2 identical over 10 bases. Germline lookup yields CDR1 LGHNA and CDR2 YSLEER. This CDR3 contains 15 residues. V shed 5 bases, J shed 1 base, and the junction held 3 bases outside the gene matches. The CDR3 bases are TGCGCCAGCAGCACGCTAGCGGGGGGCACAGATACGCAGTATTTT. Translated, it gives CASSTLAGGTDTQYF.